The rows below give T cell receptor beta chains drawn from one sample of a study of long-term antiretroviral therapy in people with HIV. Produced via immunoSEQ multiplex PCR; TCRdb's table is partial and in-frame only. The data contain roughly 21,000 clones, 80% to 90% of them singletons. This material consisted of unsorted PBMCs, taken 0.2 years before starting antiretroviral therapy. These receptors all stem from a man aged 18 to 29 with HIV. The CDR3 runs from the conserved cysteine through the conserved F or W. A D gene is named only where the DNA matches it firmly. Clone size appears in some rows only: once, few, many, or a class for an expanded clone.

cdr3_aa,cdr3_nt,j_call,clone_size,v_call,d_call
CASSLGQETQYF,TGCGCCAGCAGCTTGGGCCAAGAGACCCAGTACTTC,TRBJ2-5,.,TRBV5-1,.
CASSLVTGEGLETQYF,TGTGCCAGCAGCTTAGTTACGGGGGAGGGCCTGGAGACCCAGTACTTC,TRBJ2-5,.,TRBV7-6,TRBD2
CAWAKPRDRSMNTEAFF,TGTGCCTGGGCAAAACCCCGGGACAGGAGTATGAACACTGAAGCTTTCTTT,TRBJ1-1,.,TRBV30,TRBD1
CASSQEARGNNSPLHF,TGCGCCAGCAGCCAAGAGGCCCGGGGAAATAATTCACCCCTCCACTTT,TRBJ1-6,.,TRBV4-3,.
CASSLARGRGFNEQFF,TGTGCCAGCAGCTTAGCGCGGGGTCGGGGTTTCAATGAGCAGTTCTTC,TRBJ2-1,.,TRBV7-2,.
CASSQDGQGADGYTF,TGCGCCAGCAGCCAAGACGGACAGGGGGCTGATGGCTACACCTTC,TRBJ1-2,.,TRBV4-3,TRBD1
CASSFPGDYGYTF,TGTGCCAGCAGCTTCCCCGGTGACTATGGCTACACCTTC,TRBJ1-2,.,TRBV11-2,.
CASSLAGGGSYGYTF,TGTGCCAGCAGCTTGGCAGGCGGGGGATCTTATGGCTACACCTTC,TRBJ1-2,.,TRBV5-4,.
CASSPSLASTEAFF,TGTGCCAGTAGTCCCTCCCTGGCCAGCACTGAAGCTTTCTTT,TRBJ1-1,.,TRBV19,.
CASKTTNYGYTF,TGTGCCAGCAAAACAACTAACTATGGCTACACCTTC,TRBJ1-2,.,TRBV6-5,.
CASSPDRVYEQYF,TGTGCCAGCAGTCCGGACAGGGTGTACGAGCAGTACTTC,TRBJ2-7,.,TRBV6-4,TRBD1
CATTGIYGYTF,TGTGCCACTACAGGGATCTATGGCTACACCTTC,TRBJ1-2,.,TRBV6-5,.
CASSLVVGLEQYF,TGTGCCAGCAGCTTGGTGGTAGGGTTAGAGCAGTACTTC,TRBJ2-7,once,TRBV5-5,.
CASSESGNFEQPQHF,TGTGCCAGCAGCGAATCAGGGAATTTCGAGCAGCCCCAGCATTTT,TRBJ1-5,.,TRBV7-9,.
CASSLGRYEQYF,TGTGCCAGCAGCTTAGGCCGGTACGAGCAGTACTTC,TRBJ2-7,.,TRBV7-2,.
CASSLYPYSLTSTDTQYF,TGCGCCAGCAGCTTGTATCCCTATAGTCTGACTAGCACAGATACGCAGTATTTT,TRBJ2-3,.,TRBV5-1,.
CASSTGQGAYEQYF,TGTGCCAGTAGTACGGGACAGGGGGCATACGAGCAGTACTTC,TRBJ2-7,.,TRBV19,TRBD1
CASSQDGAGGGGYTF,TGTGCCAGCAGCCAAGATGGGGCGGGGGGAGGTGGCTACACCTTC,TRBJ1-2,.,TRBV5-4,.
CASSRTGNTEAFF,TGTGCCAGTAGTAGGACAGGAAACACTGAAGCTTTCTTT,TRBJ1-1,few,TRBV19,TRBD1
CASAPGVSLSGNTIYF,TGTGCCAGCGCTCCCGGGGTATCGCTCTCTGGAAACACCATATATTTT,TRBJ1-3,.,TRBV7-4,.
CASSIGGGEAYEQYF,TGTGCCAGTAGTATAGGGGGGGGAGAAGCCTACGAGCAGTACTTC,TRBJ2-7,once,TRBV19,TRBD2
CASSEGGREVYEQYF,TGTGCCAGCAGTGAGGGAGGGCGGGAAGTCTACGAGCAGTACTTC,TRBJ2-7,.,TRBV25-1,TRBD2
CASNLAGSTDTQYF,TGTGCCAGCAACCTAGCGGGAAGCACAGATACGCAGTATTTT,TRBJ2-3,.,TRBV6-1,TRBD2
CASSLDRSYEQYF,TGTGCCAGCAGCCTCGACAGGTCCTACGAGCAGTACTTC,TRBJ2-7,.,TRBV5-4,.
CASSVFGDVGPGELFF,TGTGCCAGCAGCGTTTTCGGGGATGTTGGTCCCGGGGAGCTGTTTTTT,TRBJ2-2,.,TRBV9,.
CASSFTDRDGTDTQYF,TGTGCCAGCAGCTTTACTGACAGGGATGGCACAGATACGCAGTATTTT,TRBJ2-3,.,TRBV7-8,TRBD1
CAWSLIRDSIDEQYF,TGTGCCTGGAGTCTTATCCGGGACAGTATCGACGAGCAGTACTTC,TRBJ2-7,.,TRBV30,TRBD1
CASSRSSDEQFF,TGTGCCAGCAGCCGGAGTAGCGATGAGCAGTTCTTC,TRBJ2-1,.,TRBV11-3,.
CATRPDGGGTEAFF,TGTGCCACTAGACCTGACGGGGGGGGGACTGAAGCTTTCTTT,TRBJ1-1,.,TRBV10-3,.
CASSWGLAEETQYF,TGTGCCAGCAGCTGGGGACTAGCGGAAGAGACCCAGTACTTC,TRBJ2-5,.,TRBV5-8,TRBD2
CASMERGTEAFF,TGTGCCAGTATGGAAAGAGGGACTGAAGCTTTCTTT,TRBJ1-1,.,TRBV19,.
CASSSRDSYTGELFF,TGTGCCAGCAGTTCCCGGGACAGCTACACCGGGGAGCTGTTTTTT,TRBJ2-2,.,TRBV27,TRBD1
CASSRHTELNTEAFF,TGCGCCAGCAGCAGACACACGGAATTGAACACTGAAGCTTTCTTT,TRBJ1-1,.,TRBV4-3,.
CASSYRSGNPFNEQFF,TGTGCCAGCAGCTACCGGAGCGGGAACCCGTTCAATGAGCAGTTCTTC,TRBJ2-1,once,TRBV7-9,TRBD2
CASSLTRTGGSYEQYF,TGTGCCAGCAGCCTAACCCGGACAGGGGGCTCCTACGAGCAGTACTTC,TRBJ2-7,.,TRBV7-9,TRBD1
CASSSGHNTEAFF,TGTGCCAGCAGCTCCGGACATAACACTGAAGCTTTCTTT,TRBJ1-1,.,TRBV13,.
CASSRLAGGPETQYF,TGTGCCAGCAGCCGTCTAGCGGGGGGGCCAGAGACCCAGTACTTC,TRBJ2-5,.,TRBV7-2,TRBD2
CSVAGTTSGPQYF,TGCAGCGTTGCGGGGACAACCTCGGGGCCCCAGTACTTC,TRBJ2-5,.,TRBV29-1,.
CASSWTLPNGGELFF,TGTGCCAGCAGCTGGACACTTCCGAACGGCGGGGAGCTGTTTTTT,TRBJ2-2,.,TRBV6-6,.
CASSLEEGMGTQYF,TGTGCCAGCAGCTTAGAAGAGGGGATGGGTACGCAGTATTTT,TRBJ2-3,.,TRBV7-8,.
CASSLAVGNTDTQYF,TGTGCCAGCAGCTTAGCCGTAGGGAACACAGATACGCAGTATTTT,TRBJ2-3,.,TRBV7-9,.
CASSHRDRLLRGEAFF,TGTGCCAGCAGCCACCGGGACAGGTTACTTCGTGGTGAAGCTTTCTTT,TRBJ1-1,.,TRBV11-2,TRBD1
CASSPRDGPQNQPQHF,TGTGCCAGCAGCCCGAGGGACGGCCCACAAAATCAGCCCCAGCATTTT,TRBJ1-5,.,TRBV7-8,.
CASRTGEDGYTF,TGTGCCAGCAGGACAGGGGAAGATGGCTACACCTTC,TRBJ1-2,.,TRBV7-2,TRBD1
CASSRDSNTEAFF,TGTGCCAGCAGCCGGGACAGCAACACTGAAGCTTTCTTT,TRBJ1-1,.,TRBV7-9,TRBD1
CASSSTGGGIYEQYF,TGTGCCAGCAGCTCAACAGGGGGCGGAATCTACGAGCAGTACTTC,TRBJ2-7,.,TRBV11-2,TRBD1
CASSTTQGNSGNTIYF,TGTGCCAGCAGCACCACACAAGGAAACTCTGGAAACACCATATATTTT,TRBJ1-3,.,TRBV5-4,.
CASSYTQGRVDYGYTF,TGTGCCAGCAGTTACACCCAGGGCAGGGTCGACTATGGCTACACCTTC,TRBJ1-2,once,TRBV6-6,.
CASTDSHEQYF,TGTGCCAGTACAGATTCCCACGAGCAGTACTTC,TRBJ2-7,.,TRBV2,.
CASSSTGFGNTIYF,TGTGCCAGCAGCTCGACAGGGTTTGGAAACACCATATATTTT,TRBJ1-3,few,TRBV28,TRBD1
CATSSPSGGDNEQFF,TGTGCCACCAGCTCCCCGAGCGGGGGTGACAATGAGCAGTTCTTC,TRBJ2-1,.,TRBV15,TRBD2
CASSQDLGQGGRETQYF,TGCGCCAGCAGCCAAGATCTAGGACAGGGTGGGCGAGAGACCCAGTACTTC,TRBJ2-5,.,TRBV4-1,TRBD1
CASSVGGLTPGGELFF,TGTGCCAGCAGCGTAGGCGGGCTGACCCCCGGTGGGGAGCTGTTTTTT,TRBJ2-2,.,TRBV9,.
CASSLEGRNWDTEAFF,TGTGCCAGCAGCTTAGAGGGGCGGAATTGGGACACTGAAGCTTTCTTT,TRBJ1-1,.,TRBV7-2,.
CASSNPTGGSEAFF,TGTGCCAGCAGCAACCCGACGGGGGGCTCTGAAGCTTTCTTT,TRBJ1-1,once,TRBV7-9,.
CASSPGSVGGLEAFF,TGTGCCAGCTCACCTGGTTCTGTGGGTGGCCTTGAAGCTTTCTTT,TRBJ1-1,.,TRBV18,.
CASSSGLDPETQYF,TGCGCCAGCAGCTCGGGGTTGGACCCAGAGACCCAGTACTTC,TRBJ2-5,.,TRBV5-1,.
CASSLVGEGEQFF,TGTGCCAGCAGCTTGGTGGGGGAAGGAGAGCAGTTCTTC,TRBJ2-1,.,TRBV7-3,.
CASRRLVRDKMGTDTQYF,TGTGCCAGCAGACGCCTTGTCAGGGACAAAATGGGAACAGATACGCAGTATTTT,TRBJ2-3,.,TRBV28,.